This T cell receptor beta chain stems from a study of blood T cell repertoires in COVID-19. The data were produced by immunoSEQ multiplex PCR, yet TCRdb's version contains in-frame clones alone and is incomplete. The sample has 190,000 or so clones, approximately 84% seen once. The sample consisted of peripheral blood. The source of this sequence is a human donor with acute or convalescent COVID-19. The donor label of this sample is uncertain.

The CDR3 nucleotides read TGTGCCAGCAGTTACGTCAGGGGGCGAATACAGAACACTGAAGCTTTCTTT. It specifies CASSYVRGRIQNTEAFF. The chain has TRBV6-2 or TRBV6-3 and TRBJ1-1; 8 bases are shared with TRBD1. This CDR3 region has 17 residues. With 2 bases clipped from V and 1 base from J, the junction kept 9 bases outside the gene matches. Germline assignment: CDR1 MNHEY and CDR2 SVGEGT.